This TCR beta chain comes out of a study of early T cells in non-severe SARS-CoV-2 infection (dated by TCRdb to the early 2020s). About the study as a whole: Because TCR sequencing was done on bulk RNA from unsorted whole blood, the alpha and beta chains could not be paired. Broader findings and caveats from the paper: Matching against VDJdb was skewed toward anti-spike CD8 responses, likely underestimated virus-specific expansions, and missed private and CD4 specificities.

Trimming takes 0 bases from V and 5 bases from J, and the germline ends sit 8 bases apart. For CDR1 and CDR2, the germline V gene lists SGDLS and YYNGEE. From the cysteine up to the phenylalanine, the CDR3 has a length of 14 residues. Of the read, only the CDR3 DNA is kept; its 42 bases are in frame from base 1. This clonotype was detected many times. The clone's antigen remains unknown. Base qualities are not at hand, and no much larger clone is one base apart. A case-control design nested within a healthcare worker cohort in London, UK, was used, with weekly nasopharyngeal swab PCR tests and blood sampling performed. Healthcare workers were recruited between 23 and 31 March 2020, during the week of the UK lockdown, and were followed weekly for up to roughly 15 weeks. The library was generated by 5' RACE. For sequencing, a NextSeq 500 was employed. To correct for sequencing error and PCR bias, the TCR library protocol tagged individual cDNA molecules with unique molecular identifiers. Both TCR alpha and beta chains were sequenced, and tight co-correlation was observed between alpha and beta sequence abundances in each sample. From the authors' description of their analysis: Decombinator V4 was used to annotate the V gene, J gene and CDR3 of the TCR sequences. Expanded TCRs were defined as changing significantly between any two time points under a Poisson model with p below 0.0001. TCR abundances were normalised to the total number of TCRs sequenced per sample and expressed as counts per million. MAIT TCRs were defined by TRAV1-2 paired with TRAJ12, TRAJ20 or TRAJ33, and iNKT TCRs by TRAV10 paired with TRAJ18. VDJdb, accessed 1 November 2021, was searched for CMV, EBV and SARS-CoV-2 annotated TCRs, excluding TCRs annotated for multiple antigens. TCRdb cleaned the public reads at Q25 with fastp, built clones with MiXCR and kept in-frame beta chains. CDR3 protein duplicates are merged, each entry listing the most common genes and DNA. What appears here as the V and J calls and clone size reflects TCRdb's work, not the paper's. For this sample the table gives around 40,000 distinct CDR3 sequences, of which approximately 11% were detected only once. About 9.6% of the sample is held by the ten biggest clonotypes.

Sequences were obtained from whole blood. The rearranged segments are TRBV9 and TRBJ2-2; the D segment cannot be called with confidence. This clonotype was obtained from an adult who was a healthcare worker with PCR-confirmed SARS-CoV-2 infection or an uninfected control (not recorded which). The CDR3 protein: CASSVGVVTGELFF. Read as DNA, the sequence is TGTGCCAGCAGCGTAGGGGTAGTTACCGGGGAGCTGTTTTTT.